The 5 T cell receptor beta chains presented below share a single source sample, sequenced in a study of blood T cell repertoires in COVID-19. The repertoire was sequenced with immunoSEQ multiplex PCR; TCRdb's copy has only in-frame clones and lacks some. Of about 210,000 clones in the sample, roughly 85% were seen once. The source material was peripheral blood. The receptors stem from a woman aged 70-85 years with COVID-19, enrolled during active disease.

The chain recombines TRBV7-9 with TRBJ1-6, with TRBD1 identical over 7 bases. Germline V lookup: CDR1 SEHNR, CDR2 FQNEAQ (reference sequence). The CDR3 consists of 15 residues. The V and J ends lost 6 bases and 5 bases, in that order; junction bases with no gene match: 7. The CDR3 spells CASRVTGAHNSPLHF. CDR3 nucleotides: TGTGCCAGCAGGGTTACAGGGGCGCATAATTCACCCCTCCACTTT.

The rearrangement links TRBV19 to TRBJ1-1; 9 nucleotides line up with TRBD1. Trimming removed 3 bases from V and 5 bases from J; junction bases left unmatched: 4. CDR3 size: 14 residues. In germline, CDR1 is LNHDA, CDR2 SQIVND (reference sequence). For the CDR3, the DNA is TGTGCCAGTAGTATGGAGACAGGGGGTACTGAAGCTTTCTTT. Translating it yields CASSMETGGTEAFF.

DNA of the CDR3: TGTGCCAGCAGCCAGAGGCTTGAGGCCGGGGAGCTGTTTTTT. Translating gives CASSQRLEAGELFF. The chain joins TRBV7-3 to TRBJ2-2; no firm D call. This CDR3 contains 14 residues. Trimming removed 5 bases from V and 6 bases from J, with 13 bases in between. Per the germline V gene, CDR1 is SGHTA and CDR2 is FQGTGA.

This clone came up a few times. The rearrangement uses TRBV9 and TRBJ1-3, with 7 bases aligning to TRBD1. The CDR3 has 15 residues. Germline CDR1 is SGDLS and CDR2 is YYNGEE. The V and J ends lost 0 bases and 6 bases, in that order; junction bases with no gene match: 6. CDR3 in amino acids: CASSVEWDSLNTIYF. For the CDR3, the DNA is TGTGCCAGCAGCGTAGAATGGGACAGCCTAAACACCATATATTTT.

This clone was seen once. The chain carries TRBV5-1 and TRBJ2-7, with 9 bases fitting TRBD1. J lost 4 bases, V lost 4 bases, and 15 bases had no gene match. This CDR3 spans 17 amino acids. The germline V gene has CDR1 SGHRS and CDR2 YFSETQ. The CDR3: CASSPNPTGGAGYEQYF. The CDR3 coding sequence is TGCGCCAGCAGCCCGAACCCAACAGGGGGCGCGGGGTACGAGCAGTACTTC. Filled out from reference TRBV5-1 and TRBJ2-7, the complete variable domain reads KAGVTQTPRYLIKTRGQQVTLSCSPISGHRSVSWYQQTPGQGLQFLFEYFSETQRNKGNFPGRFSGRQFSNSRSEMNVSTLELGDSALYLCASSPNPTGGAGYEQYFGPGTRLTVT.